This T cell receptor (beta chain) was recovered during a study of a mutant IDH1 vaccine in newly diagnosed glioma. The wider study: Treated patients, averaging around 40 years, were around 62% male and approximately 38% female. Earlier care involved radiotherapy, temozolomide, or both, and the majority received both.

General study findings and limits: In 93.3% of patients, immune responses induced by the vaccine occurred.

Time point of the sample: baseline, week 1 (first vaccination visit). Noted treatment: pre-vaccination baseline after standard-of-care therapy. There were new WHO grade 3 or 4 astrocytomas in the donors, and these were IDH1-mutant and ATRX-lost. Measured with immunoSEQ multiplex PCR; TCRdb has only the in-frame clones, and not every one. The table includes around 82,000 clones, more than 65% detected once. Turning to this clone: The antigen remains undetermined.

CDR1 and CDR2 from the germline V gene are LNHNV and YYDKDF (reference sequence). V was clipped by 1 base and J by 0 bases, with 6 bases between them. The CDR3 length is 14 residues. The sample in question was PBMCs, obtained from a glioma patient treated with radiotherapy, temozolomide or both. This sequence was found in a man between 40 and 49 years old with glioma. Some clones in this sample may be carry-over from other donors' samples. V usage is TRBV15 and J usage is TRBJ2-5; D remains ambiguous. Here the CDR3 DNA reads TGTGCCACCAGCAGAGTTGGATACCAAGAGACCCAGTACTTC. Encoded protein: CATSRVGYQETQYF.